What follows describes a single T cell receptor (beta chain). Antigen specificity is unknown. This sample was included in a study of T-cell memory formation after mild COVID-19. For the study at large: Across donors, TCR clusters were largely donor specific. Study-level results: Whereas later expanders leaned CD4+, clones contracting day 15 to 85 showed a balanced CD4/CD8 makeup.

One entry per CDR3 protein results from TCRdb running MiXCR on the 5' RACE reads. The data show roughly 310,000 distinct CDR3 sequences, 15% to 20% seen once. V gave up 2 bases and J gave up 3 bases, with 14 bases separating them. Looked up from germline, CDR1 is SGHRS and CDR2 is YFSETQ. This CDR3 region has 15 residues. This clonotype originated in a man aged 18 to 30 who had mild COVID-19 (a few samples of this study predate the infection). Cell type and time point are not known. Input material: PBMCs or a T cell subset sorted from them (not recorded which). The chain links TRBV5-1 to TRBJ1-2; D not certain. As DNA, the CDR3 is TGCGCCAGCAGCTTAACCCCGCAGCTAGACTATGGCTACACCTTC. Translation gives CASSLTPQLDYGYTF.